What follows is one T cell receptor beta chain and its context. The antigen is undetermined. Time point of the sample: cycle 4 day 1 (C4D1), after six to seven weeks of nivolumab. Every patient had relapsed following autologous stem cell transplantation, and cohorts differed in brentuximab vedotin exposure. The sample is drawn from a study of PD-1 blockade in classical Hodgkin lymphoma. Study results and caveats: Compared with healthy donors, newly diagnosed patients reportedly showed lower baseline TCR diversity. Researchers reported that CD4+ TCR diversity, though not CD8+, rose significantly by C4D1. The authors excluded patients who started nivolumab under 1 year after ASCT.

The data were produced by immunoSEQ multiplex PCR, yet TCRdb's version contains in-frame clones alone and is incomplete. The sample yields some 16,000 clones, around four fifths seen once. The V end lost 5 bases, the J end lost 4 bases, and 21 bases lay between the germline ends. The CDR3 contains 16 residues. Germline loops: CDR1 MNHEY, CDR2 SMNVEV (reference sequence). This TCR was recovered from a human donor with classical Hodgkin lymphoma. The sequencing used peripheral blood mononuclear cells (PBMCs), collected before the fourth cycle of nivolumab. The J gene is TRBJ2-7, the V gene TRBV27, with D possibly being TRBD2 (6 bases). Written as DNA, the CDR3 is TGTGCCAGCAGTGCCGGGGCGGGGAAAGGTGGATACGAGCAGTACTTC. This codes for CASSAGAGKGGYEQYF.